This T cell receptor beta chain is from a study of blood T cell repertoires in COVID-19. At the level of the study: Nucleic acid was either cDNA or gDNA, and it came from T cells, B-cell-depleted T cells, or PBMCs.

Authors' analysis steps: Estimation of nucleated cell counts relied on the amplification of reference gene primers. Sequenced by immunoSEQ multiplex PCR; TCRdb stores in-frame clones only, minus some. Clone size and V and J calls were adopted from that table, with D and trimming inferred from the DNA. This table has 150,000 to 200,000 clones, roughly 85% appearing once. The sample taken for sequencing was peripheral blood. The source of this sequence is a woman aged 45-60 years with COVID-19, enrolled during active disease.

CDR3 sequence reads: CASRPRGIVIYGYTF. In nucleotides, the CDR3 is TGTGCCAGCAGACCAAGGGGGATCGTGATCTATGGCTACACCTTC. This chain joins TRBV6-5 and TRBJ1-2; D is perhaps TRBD1 (6 bases). V gave up 6 bases and J gave up 4 bases, with 18 bases separating them. From germline, CDR1 is MNHEY and CDR2 SVGAGI. This CDR3 spans 15 amino acids.